This T cell receptor beta chain was sequenced in a study of shared clonotypes between healthy human individuals. Across the study: Each donor's CD8 memory used one plate, CD8 naive two, each CD4 subset three. Study-level findings and limits: Some naive CD4 clonotypes, roughly 4.5%, turned up in common across several donors. Although depth was large, rarefaction showed that sequencing of the sorted subsets was incomplete.

CDR1 and CDR2 from the germline V gene are MGHRA and YSYEKL. The length of the CDR3 is 15 residues. The ends were cut back, 0 bases at V and 2 bases at J, with 8 bases in the middle. Only CD45RO-negative cells positively selected for CCR7 counted as naive CD8 cells, so terminally differentiated effector memory CD45RA+ cells were excluded. This clone was picked up a small number of times. The antigen remains unidentified. Other nucleotide sequences in the sample specify the same CDR3. Repertoires were generated with immunoSEQ multiplex PCR, while TCRdb's copy carries only in-frame clones and drops some. The sample carries around 2.1 million clones, about 92% recorded once.

Sequencing was done on a sample of naive CD8+ T cells from PBMCs. The chain has TRBV4-1 and TRBJ1-3; perhaps TRBD1 as D (6 bases). The receptor was derived from a man aged 18 to 29 in good health. Some clones in this sample may be carry-over from other donors' samples. DNA for the CDR3: TGCGCCAGCAGCCAAGATCAGGGGCCTGGAAACACCATATATTTT. It yields the protein CASSQDQGPGNTIYF.